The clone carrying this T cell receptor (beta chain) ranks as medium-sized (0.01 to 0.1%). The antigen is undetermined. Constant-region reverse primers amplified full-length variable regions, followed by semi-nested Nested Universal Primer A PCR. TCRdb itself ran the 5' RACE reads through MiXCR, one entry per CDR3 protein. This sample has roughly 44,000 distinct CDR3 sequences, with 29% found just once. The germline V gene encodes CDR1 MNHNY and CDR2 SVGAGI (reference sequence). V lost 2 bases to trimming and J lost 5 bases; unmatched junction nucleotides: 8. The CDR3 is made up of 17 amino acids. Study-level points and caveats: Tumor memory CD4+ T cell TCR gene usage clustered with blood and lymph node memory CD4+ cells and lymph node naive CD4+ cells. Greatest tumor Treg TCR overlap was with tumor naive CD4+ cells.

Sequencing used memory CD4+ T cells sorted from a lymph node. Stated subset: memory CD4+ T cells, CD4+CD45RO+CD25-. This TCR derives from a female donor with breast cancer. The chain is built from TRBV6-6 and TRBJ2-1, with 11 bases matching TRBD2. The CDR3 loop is CASSYTVGTSGHNEQFF. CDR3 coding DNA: TGTGCCAGCAGTTACACAGTTGGGACTAGCGGACACAATGAGCAGTTCTTC.